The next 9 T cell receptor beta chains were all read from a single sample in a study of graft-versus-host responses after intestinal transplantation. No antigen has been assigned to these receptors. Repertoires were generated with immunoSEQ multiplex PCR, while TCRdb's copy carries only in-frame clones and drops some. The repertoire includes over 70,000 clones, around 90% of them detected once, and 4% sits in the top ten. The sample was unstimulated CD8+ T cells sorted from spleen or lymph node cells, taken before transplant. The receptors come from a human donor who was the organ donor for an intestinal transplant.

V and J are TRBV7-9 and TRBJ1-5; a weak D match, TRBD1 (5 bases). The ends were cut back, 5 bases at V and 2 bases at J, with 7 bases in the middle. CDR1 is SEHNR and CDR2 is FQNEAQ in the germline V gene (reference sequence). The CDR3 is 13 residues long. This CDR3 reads CASSQGRNQPQHF. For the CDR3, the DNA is TGTGCCAGCAGCCAGGGCCGCAATCAGCCCCAGCATTTT.

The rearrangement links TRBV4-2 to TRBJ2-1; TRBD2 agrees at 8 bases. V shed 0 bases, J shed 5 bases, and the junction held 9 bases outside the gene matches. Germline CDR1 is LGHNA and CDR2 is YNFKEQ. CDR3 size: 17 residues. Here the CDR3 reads CASSQDVAGPGNNEQFF. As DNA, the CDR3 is TGTGCCAGCAGCCAAGATGTAGCGGGGCCCGGGAACAATGAGCAGTTCTTC.

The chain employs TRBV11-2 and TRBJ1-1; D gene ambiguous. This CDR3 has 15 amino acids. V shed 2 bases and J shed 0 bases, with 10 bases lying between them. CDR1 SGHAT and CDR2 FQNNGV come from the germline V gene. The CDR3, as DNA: TGTGCCAGCAGCTTAAGAGTCAACCTGAACACTGAAGCTTTCTTT. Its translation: CASSLRVNLNTEAFF.

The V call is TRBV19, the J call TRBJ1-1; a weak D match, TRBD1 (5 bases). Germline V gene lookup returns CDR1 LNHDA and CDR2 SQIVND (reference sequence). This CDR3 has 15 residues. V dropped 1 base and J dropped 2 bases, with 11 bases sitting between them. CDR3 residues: CASSIGREVNTEAFF. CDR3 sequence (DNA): TGTGCCAGTAGTATAGGCAGGGAAGTCAACACTGAAGCTTTCTTT.

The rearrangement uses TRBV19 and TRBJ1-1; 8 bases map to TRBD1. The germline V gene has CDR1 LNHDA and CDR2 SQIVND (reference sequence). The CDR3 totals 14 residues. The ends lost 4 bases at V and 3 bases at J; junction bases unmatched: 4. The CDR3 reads CASSKTGADTEAFF. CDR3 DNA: TGTGCCAGTAGTAAGACAGGGGCGGACACTGAAGCTTTCTTT.

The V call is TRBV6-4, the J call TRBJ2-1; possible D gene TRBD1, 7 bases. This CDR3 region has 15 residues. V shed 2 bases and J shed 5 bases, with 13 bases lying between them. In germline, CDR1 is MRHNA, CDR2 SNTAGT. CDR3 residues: CASSDGAGGNNEQFF. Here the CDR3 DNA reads TGTGCCAGCAGTGACGGGGCAGGGGGGAACAATGAGCAGTTCTTC.

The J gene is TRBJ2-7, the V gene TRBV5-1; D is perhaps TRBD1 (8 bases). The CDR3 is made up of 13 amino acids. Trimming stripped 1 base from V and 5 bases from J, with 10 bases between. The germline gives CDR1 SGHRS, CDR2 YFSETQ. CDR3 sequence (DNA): TGCGCCAGCAGCTTGACAGGGGGGGACGAGCAGTACGTC. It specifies CASSLTGGDEQYV.

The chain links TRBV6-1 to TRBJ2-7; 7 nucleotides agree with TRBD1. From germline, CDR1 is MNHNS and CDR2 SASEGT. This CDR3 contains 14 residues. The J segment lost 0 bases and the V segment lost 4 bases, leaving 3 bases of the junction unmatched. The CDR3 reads CASSGDRLSYEQYV. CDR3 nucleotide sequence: TGTGCCAGCAGTGGGGACAGACTCTCCTACGAGCAGTACGTC.

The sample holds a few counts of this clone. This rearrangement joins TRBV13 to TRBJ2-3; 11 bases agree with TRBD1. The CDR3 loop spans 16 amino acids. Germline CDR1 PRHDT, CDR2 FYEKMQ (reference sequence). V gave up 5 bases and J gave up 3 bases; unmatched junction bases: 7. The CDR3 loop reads CASSPSGTGGTDTQYF. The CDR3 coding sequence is TGTGCCAGCAGCCCATCCGGGACAGGGGGGACAGATACGCAGTATTTT.